This T cell receptor (beta chain) was observed in a study of T cell clones after liver transplantation (dated by TCRdb to about 2019). With respect to the entire study: ITN030ST, the source of the samples, was a randomized trial that attempted immunosuppression withdrawal within 2 years of liver transplantation. Tolerance meant complete immunosuppression withdrawal for at least one year without liver enzymes rising beyond twice the upper limit of normal. Three of the eight recipients were HCV-positive; the others were transplanted for non-autoimmune, non-viral indications. As an antigen-independent comparator for the donor-reactive sequences, third party-reactive TCRbeta sequences from pre-transplant MLRs were identified as well. The studied cohort comprised 8 liver transplant recipients, 3 classified as tolerant and 5 as non-tolerant. The subjects received no induction therapy and were kept on standard immunosuppression until randomization at 12-24 months post-transplant. Blood samples were collected pre-transplant, pre-randomization before withdrawal, and post-randomization after either complete withdrawal or failed withdrawal. Donor-reactive T cell clones were identified using TCRbeta sequencing after a pre-transplant mixed lymphocyte reaction and were then followed in post-transplant blood. The research as a whole found: Donor-reactive sequences declined more than third party-reactive ones, suggesting partial antigen-specific deletion unrelated to withdrawal success. Conclusions were preliminary, limited by small, heterogeneous patient numbers and non-standardized post-transplant time points. In two subjects, low numbers of available donor cells limited the measurable donor-reactive repertoire. Because allograft tissue specimens were not available, migration of donor-reactive T cells into the graft, rather than deletion, may have occurred. When repertoire turnover was taken into account, detection of donor-reactive sequences was significantly reduced in 7 of 8 subjects for CD4 and in 8 of 8 subjects for CD8. In most of the 8 subjects, regardless of tolerance or HCV status, circulating donor-reactive CD4 TCRbeta sequences dropped significantly post-transplant.

Germline trimming amounts to 4 bases on V and 6 bases on J, with 5 as the count of junction bases outside the gene matches. CDR1 and CDR2 are drawn from the germline V gene: MRHNA, SNTAGT. The CDR3 has 16 amino acids, counting the end cysteine and phenylalanine. Only the CDR3 DNA stays, 48 bases, in frame from base 1. As for this clone: Its antigen is not yet known. One base away there is no much larger clone; base qualities are not given.

Using immunoSEQ, frozen genomic DNA was subjected to high-throughput TCRbeta CDR3 sequencing, a process that included PCR amplification, mapping, bias correction and internal controls. The study's processing was this. Only productive rearrangements were retained, with each unique TCRbeta sequence defined by its CDR3 nucleotide sequence together with its V and J gene. For a sequence to be called donor-reactive, it needed a frequency of at least 0.01% and at least 5-fold expansion in CFSE-low cells compared with unstimulated pre-transplant cells. To ensure at least 90% detection power, minimum frequency thresholds were set for each subject based on that subject's lowest-template unstimulated sample. Jensen-Shannon divergence between the top 1000 TCRbeta sequences post-transplant and pre-transplant was used to measure repertoire turnover. Two-sided Fisher's exact tests were used to test for changes in the detection of donor-reactive sequences. What TCRdb holds here is the immuneACCESS table cut down to in-frame rearrangements. Part of the clones is not present; checked against another copy, under half of the missing clones reflect an unresolved V gene, and the others are unexplained. D and trimming come from the DNA, and the V and J calls and clone size come from that table. This sample comprises approximately 6,100 clones, roughly 80% of them detected only once. The ten largest clones represent approximately 34% of the sample.

The time point label, read with the paper, signifies: pre-transplant. Unstimulated PBMCs, after thawing, were stained for CD3, CD4 and CD8 and then FACS-sorted into CD3+CD4+ and CD3+CD8+ populations. All 8 studied subjects were randomized to immunosuppression withdrawal. The Qiagen DNeasy Blood and Tissue Kit was used for isolation of genomic DNA. The chain couples TRBV6-4 to TRBJ2-3; 15 middle bases align to TRBD2. This sequence was found in a human donor who received a liver transplant. The sequencing here drew on CD8+ T cells from blood, taken before liver transplant. This receptor carries the CDR3 CASSARTSGGADTQYF. The bases are TGTGCCAGCAGTGCCCGGACTAGCGGGGGGGCGGATACGCAGTATTTT.